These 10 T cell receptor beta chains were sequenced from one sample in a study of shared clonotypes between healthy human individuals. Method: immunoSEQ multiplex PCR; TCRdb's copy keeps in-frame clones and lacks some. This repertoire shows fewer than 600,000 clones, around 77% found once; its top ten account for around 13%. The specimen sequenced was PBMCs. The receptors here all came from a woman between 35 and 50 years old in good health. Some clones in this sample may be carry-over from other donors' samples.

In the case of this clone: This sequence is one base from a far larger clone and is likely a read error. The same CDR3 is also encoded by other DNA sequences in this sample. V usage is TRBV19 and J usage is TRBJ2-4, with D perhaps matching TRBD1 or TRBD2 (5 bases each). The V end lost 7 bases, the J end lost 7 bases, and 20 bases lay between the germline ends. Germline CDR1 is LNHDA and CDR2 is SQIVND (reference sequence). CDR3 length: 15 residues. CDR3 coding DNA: TGTGCCAGTAAGAGCCGGGACCCTGGGGAGAACATTCAGTACTTC. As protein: CASKSRDPGENIQYF. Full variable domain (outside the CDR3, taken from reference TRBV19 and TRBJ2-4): DGGITQSPKYLFRKEGQNVTLSCEQNLNHDAMYWYRQDPGQGLRLIYYSQIVNDFQKGDIAEGYSVSREKKESFPLTVTSAQKNPTAFYLCASKSRDPGENIQYFGAGTRLSVL.

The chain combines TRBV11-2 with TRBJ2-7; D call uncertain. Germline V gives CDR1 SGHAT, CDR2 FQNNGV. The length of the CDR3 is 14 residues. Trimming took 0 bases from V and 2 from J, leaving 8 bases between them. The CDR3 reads CASSLDGFPYEQYF. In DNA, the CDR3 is TGTGCCAGCAGCTTAGATGGCTTCCCCTACGAGCAGTACTTC.

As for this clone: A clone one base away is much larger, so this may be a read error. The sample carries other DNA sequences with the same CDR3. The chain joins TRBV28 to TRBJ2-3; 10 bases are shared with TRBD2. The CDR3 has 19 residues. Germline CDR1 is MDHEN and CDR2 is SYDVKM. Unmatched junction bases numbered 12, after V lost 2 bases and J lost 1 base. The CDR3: CASSLPSGRVVDGTDTQYF. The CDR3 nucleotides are TGTGCCAGCAGTTTACCAAGCGGGAGGGTGGTCGACGGCACAGATACGCAGTATTTT. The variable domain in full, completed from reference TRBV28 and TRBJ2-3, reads DVKVTQSSRYLVKRTGEKVFLECVQDMDHENMFWYRQDPGLGLRLIYFSYDVKMKEKGDIPEGYSVSREKKERFSLILESASTNQTSMYLCASSLPSGRVVDGTDTQYFGPGTRLTVL.

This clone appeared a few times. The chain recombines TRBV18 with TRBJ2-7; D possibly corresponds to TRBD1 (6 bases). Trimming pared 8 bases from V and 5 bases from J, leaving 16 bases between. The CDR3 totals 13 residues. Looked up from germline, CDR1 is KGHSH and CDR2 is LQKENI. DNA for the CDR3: TGTGCCAGCGCCAGGGGTATGAGGGACGAGCAGTACTTC. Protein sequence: CASARGMRDEQYF. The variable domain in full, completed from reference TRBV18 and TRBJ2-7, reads NAGVMQNPRHLVRRRGQEARLRCSPMKGHSHVYWYRQLPEEGLKFMVYLQKENIIDESGMPKERFSAEFPKEGPSILRIQQVVRGDSAAYFCASARGMRDEQYFGPGTRLTVT.

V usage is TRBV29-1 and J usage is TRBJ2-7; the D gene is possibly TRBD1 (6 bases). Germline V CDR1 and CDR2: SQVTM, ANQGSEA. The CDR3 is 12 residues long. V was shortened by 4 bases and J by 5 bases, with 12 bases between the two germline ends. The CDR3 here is CSVGRGVDEQYF. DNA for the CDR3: TGCAGCGTTGGCAGGGGCGTGGACGAGCAGTACTTC.

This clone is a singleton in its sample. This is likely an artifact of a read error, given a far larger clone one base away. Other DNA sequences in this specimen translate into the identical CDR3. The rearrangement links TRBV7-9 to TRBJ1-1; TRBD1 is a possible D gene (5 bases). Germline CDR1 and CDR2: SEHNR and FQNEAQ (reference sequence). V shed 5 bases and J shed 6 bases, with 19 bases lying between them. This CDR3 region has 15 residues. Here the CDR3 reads CASSLRRALGAEAFF. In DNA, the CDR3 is TGTGCCAGCAGCCTACGGAGGGCCCTGGGGGCTGAAGCTTTCTTT.

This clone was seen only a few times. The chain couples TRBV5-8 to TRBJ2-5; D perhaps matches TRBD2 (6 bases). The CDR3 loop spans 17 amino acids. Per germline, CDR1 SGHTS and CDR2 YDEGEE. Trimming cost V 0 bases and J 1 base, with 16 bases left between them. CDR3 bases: TGTGCCAGCAGCTTGGCCCTGTCCTACGGGAGCCAAGAGACCCAGTACTTC. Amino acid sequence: CASSLALSYGSQETQYF.

The CDR3 DNA sequence: TGCGCCAGCAGCCAAGAGGCGGATCAGCCCCAGCATTTT. It encodes CASSQEADQPQHF. J is TRBJ1-5 and V is TRBV4-3; D not resolved. The V gene lost 0 bases and the J gene lost 5 bases, with 5 bases spanning the gap. Germline V lookup: CDR1 LGHNA, CDR2 YSLEER. CDR3 length equals 13 residues.

CDR3 amino acids: CASSQRTIGTGELFF. The DNA for the CDR3 is TGTGCCAGCAGTCAACGGACTATAGGAACCGGGGAGCTGTTTTTT. The chain employs TRBV6-5 and TRBJ2-2; TRBD2 is a possible D gene (6 bases). V lost 5 bases to trimming and J lost 5 bases, with 15 bases between them. Germline V gene lookup returns CDR1 MNHEY and CDR2 SVGAGI. The CDR3 runs 15 residues.

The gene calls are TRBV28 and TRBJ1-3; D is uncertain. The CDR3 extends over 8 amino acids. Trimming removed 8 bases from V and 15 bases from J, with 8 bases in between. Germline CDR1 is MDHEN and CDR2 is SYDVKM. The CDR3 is CASHCPYF. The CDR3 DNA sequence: TGTGCCAGCCACTGCCCATATTTT.